This T cell receptor (beta chain) stems from a study of CD8 T cells in ankylosing spondylitis. TCRdb re-derived calls from the 5' RACE reads in MiXCR, one entry per CDR3 protein. Seen here are around 150,000 distinct CDR3 sequences, 40% to 50% observed once, and the top ten hold roughly 15%. Concerning this clonotype: Its target is unknown.

Whole-study results and caveats: Several highly homologous variants made up a TCR beta motif that seemed to typify ankylosing spondylitis blood. Disease-linked clones were CD8+ and relatively rare in peripheral blood.

Germline V gene data show CDR1 as PRHDT and CDR2 as FYEKMQ (reference sequence). V trimming: 4 bases; J trimming: 0 bases; junction bases outside the gene matches: 6. The CDR3 is 15 amino acids. The origin of this receptor is a male donor with ankylosing spondylitis. V gene TRBV13 combines with J gene TRBJ2-7; 7 bases are a match to TRBD2. The sample consisted of synovial fluid, either unsorted or a sorted T cell fraction (not recorded which). CDR3 amino acids: CASSSTSLLSYEQYF. CDR3 DNA sequence: TGTGCCAGCAGCTCGACTAGCCTTCTCTCCTACGAGCAGTACTTC.